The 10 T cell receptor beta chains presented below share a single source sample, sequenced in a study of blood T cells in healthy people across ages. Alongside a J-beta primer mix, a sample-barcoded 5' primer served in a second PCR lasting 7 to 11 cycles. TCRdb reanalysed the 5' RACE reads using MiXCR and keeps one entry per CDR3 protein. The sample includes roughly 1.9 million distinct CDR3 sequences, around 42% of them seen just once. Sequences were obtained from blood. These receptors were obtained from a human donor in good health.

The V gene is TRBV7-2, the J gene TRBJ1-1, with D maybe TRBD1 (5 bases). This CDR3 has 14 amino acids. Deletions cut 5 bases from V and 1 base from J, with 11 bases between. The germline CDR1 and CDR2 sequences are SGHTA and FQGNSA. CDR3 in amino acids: CASSGGLSNTEAFF. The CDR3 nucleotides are TGTGCCAGCAGCGGGGGACTCTCGAACACTGAAGCTTTCTTT.

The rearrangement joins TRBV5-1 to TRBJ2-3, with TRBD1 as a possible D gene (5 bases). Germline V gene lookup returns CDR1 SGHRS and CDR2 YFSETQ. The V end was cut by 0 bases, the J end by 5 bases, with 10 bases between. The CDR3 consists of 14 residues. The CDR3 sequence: CASSLGQRGDTQYF. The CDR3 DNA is TGCGCCAGCAGCTTGGGACAGAGAGGAGATACGCAGTATTTT.

The CDR3 region has the DNA TGCGCCAGCAGCCCGGGACTGGACGGGGATACGCAGTATTTT. It specifies CASSPGLDGDTQYF. This chain uses TRBV4-3 with TRBJ2-3, with D possibly matching TRBD2 (6 bases). From germline, CDR1 is LGHNA and CDR2 YSLEER. The CDR3 covers 14 residues. Trimming took off 4 bases at V and 6 bases at J, with 14 bases between the two ends.

The CDR3 loop is CASSSIVTASTDTQYF. CDR3 DNA: TGTGCCAGCAGCTCGATTGTGACAGCTAGCACAGATACGCAGTATTTT. The rearrangement links TRBV7-3 to TRBJ2-3; maybe TRBD1 (5 bases). The V gene's germline CDR1 is SGHTA and CDR2 FQGTGA. The CDR3 runs 16 residues. V was trimmed by 4 bases and J by 0 bases, leaving 14 bases between them.

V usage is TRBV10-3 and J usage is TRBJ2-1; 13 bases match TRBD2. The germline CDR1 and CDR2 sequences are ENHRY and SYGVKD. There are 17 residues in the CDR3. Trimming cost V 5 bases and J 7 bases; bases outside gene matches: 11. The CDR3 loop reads CAISSRAGTSGANEQFF. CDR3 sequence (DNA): TGTGCCATCAGTTCACGCGCCGGGACTAGCGGGGCTAATGAGCAGTTCTTC.

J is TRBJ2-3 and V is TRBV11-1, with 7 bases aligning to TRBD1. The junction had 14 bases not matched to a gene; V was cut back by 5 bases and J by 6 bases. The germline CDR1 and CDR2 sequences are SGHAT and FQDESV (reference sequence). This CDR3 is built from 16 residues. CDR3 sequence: CASSAPGQRPGDTQYF. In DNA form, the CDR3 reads TGTGCCAGCAGCGCCCCGGGACAGCGACCTGGGGATACGCAGTATTTT.

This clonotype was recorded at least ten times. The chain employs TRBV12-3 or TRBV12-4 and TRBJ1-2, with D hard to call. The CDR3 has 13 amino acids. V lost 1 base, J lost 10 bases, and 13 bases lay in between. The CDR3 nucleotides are TGTGCCAGCAGTTTAGGTCAGGCGCTACCCTACACCTTC. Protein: CASSLGQALPYTF.

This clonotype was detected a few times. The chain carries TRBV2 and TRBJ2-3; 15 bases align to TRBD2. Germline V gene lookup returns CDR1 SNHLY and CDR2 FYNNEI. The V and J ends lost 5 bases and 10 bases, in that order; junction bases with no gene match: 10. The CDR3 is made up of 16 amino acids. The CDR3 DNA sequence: TGTGCCAGCAGTCCAACGTGGACTAGCGGGGGGGCGTCGCAGTATTTT. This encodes CASSPTWTSGGASQYF.

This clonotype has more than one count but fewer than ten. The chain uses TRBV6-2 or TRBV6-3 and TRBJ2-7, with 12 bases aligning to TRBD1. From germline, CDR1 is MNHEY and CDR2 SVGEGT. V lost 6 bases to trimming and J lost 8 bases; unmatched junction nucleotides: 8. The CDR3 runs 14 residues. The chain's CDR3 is CASRAGTGGEKQYF. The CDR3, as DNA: TGTGCCAGCAGAGCCGGGACAGGGGGCGAAAAGCAGTACTTC.

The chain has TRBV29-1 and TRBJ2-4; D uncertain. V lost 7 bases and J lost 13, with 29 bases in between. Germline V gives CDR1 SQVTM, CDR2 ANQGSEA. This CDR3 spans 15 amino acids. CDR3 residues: CSDWRSGGLYNEQYF. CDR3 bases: TGCAGCGATTGGCGGTCTGGCGGCCTTTACAATGAGCAGTACTTC.